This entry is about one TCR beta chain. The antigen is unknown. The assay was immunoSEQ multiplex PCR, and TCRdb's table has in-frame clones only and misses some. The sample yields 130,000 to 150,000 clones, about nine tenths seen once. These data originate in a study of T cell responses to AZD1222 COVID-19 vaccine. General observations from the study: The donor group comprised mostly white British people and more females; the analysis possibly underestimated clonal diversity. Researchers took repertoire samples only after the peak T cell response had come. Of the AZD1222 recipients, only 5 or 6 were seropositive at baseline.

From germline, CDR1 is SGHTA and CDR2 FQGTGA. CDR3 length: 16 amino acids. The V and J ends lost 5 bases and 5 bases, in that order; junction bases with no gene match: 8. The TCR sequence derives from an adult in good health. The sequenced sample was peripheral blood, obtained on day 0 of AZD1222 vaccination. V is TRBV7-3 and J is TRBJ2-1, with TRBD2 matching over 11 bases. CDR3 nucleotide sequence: TGTGCCAGCAGCAGAGGCTCGACTAGCGGGAACAATGAGCAGTTCTTC. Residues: CASSRGSTSGNNEQFF.